This T cell receptor beta chain emerged from a study of blood T cell repertoires in COVID-19. The germline V and J ends were trimmed by 4 bases and 8 bases, with 15 bases remaining between them. Germline loops: CDR1 SGDLS, CDR2 YYNGEE. CDR3 length equals 13 residues. The table came from immunoSEQ multiplex PCR; TCRdb's copy has only in-frame clones and leaves some out. The profile shows 110,000 or so clones, approximately 90% of them singletons. The rearrangement links TRBV9 to TRBJ1-2, with D unresolved. This receptor was identified in a human donor with acute or convalescent COVID-19. The donor label of this sample is uncertain. Sequences were obtained from peripheral blood. The CDR3 DNA is TGTGCCAGCAGCATCGCAGCCGGGATCGGCTACACCTTC. Its protein product is CASSIAAGIGYTF.